Listed below are T cell receptor beta chains from one sample, sequenced in a study of OX40 agonist ivuxolimab in advanced cancers. Sequencing used immunoSEQ multiplex PCR; TCRdb keeps in-frame clones, though not all of them. The table shows over 150,000 clones, with roughly 94% occurring only once. The source material was CD4+ or CD8+ T cells sorted from blood, sampled in a trial of the OX40 agonist ivuxolimab. The source is an adult with an advanced solid tumor such as melanoma, head and neck, liver or kidney cancer. Each CDR3 is given with its conserved first and last residue. The order of the fields is V gene, J gene, CDR3 length, clone size, D gene, CDR3 protein, CDR3 DNA. A D gene is named only where the DNA matches it firmly. Some rows have no size entry. The others give once, few or many, or a class for an expanded clone.

V: TRBV7-9; J: TRBJ2-7; length: 12; size: NA; D: TRBD2; CDR3: CATTGLALEQYF; DNA: TGTGCCACCACGGGACTAGCACTCGAGCAGTACTTC
V: TRBV7-9; J: TRBJ2-7; length: 15; size: NA; D: TRBD1; CDR3: CASSSRDRGIHEQYF; DNA: TGTGCCAGCAGCTCCCGGGACAGGGGGATCCACGAGCAGTACTTC
V: TRBV6-5; J: TRBJ1-6; length: 15; size: NA; D: NA; CDR3: CASSYPPPNPSPLHF; DNA: TGTGCCAGCAGTTACCCCCCCCCGAACCCTTCACCCCTCCACTTT
V: TRBV18; J: TRBJ1-2; length: 14; size: NA; D: NA; CDR3: CASSPTNGNTGYTF; DNA: TGTGCCAGCTCACCAACCAATGGGAACACTGGCTACACCTTC
V: TRBV11-2; J: TRBJ2-3; length: 15; size: NA; D: NA; CDR3: CASSLNAGLTDTQYF; DNA: TGTGCCAGCAGCTTAAACGCGGGTCTCACAGATACGCAGTATTTT
V: TRBV4-1; J: TRBJ2-1; length: 15; size: NA; D: NA; CDR3: CASSQEGQADNEQFF; DNA: TGCGCCAGCAGCCAAGAAGGGCAGGCGGACAATGAGCAGTTCTTC
V: TRBV4-3; J: TRBJ2-7; length: 15; size: NA; D: NA; CDR3: CASNNDQFLSYEQYF; DNA: TGCGCCAGCAATAACGACCAGTTCCTTTCCTACGAGCAGTACTTC
V: TRBV29-1; J: TRBJ2-1; length: 16; size: NA; D: TRBD2; CDR3: CSVLPVAGSSYNEQFF; DNA: TGCAGCGTTCTCCCCGTAGCGGGGAGCTCCTACAATGAGCAGTTCTTC
V: TRBV27; J: TRBJ1-5; length: 14; size: NA; D: NA; CDR3: CASSLGYSGQPQHF; DNA: TGTGCCAGCAGTTTAGGGTACTCGGGGCAGCCCCAGCATTTT
V: TRBV18; J: TRBJ2-5; length: 14; size: NA; D: TRBD1; CDR3: CASSLGTGQETQYF; DNA: TGTGCCAGCTCACTCGGGACAGGTCAAGAGACCCAGTACTTC
V: TRBV9; J: TRBJ2-3; length: 17; size: NA; D: NA; CDR3: CASSVGGRFSSTDTQYF; DNA: TGTGCCAGCAGCGTAGGAGGGAGGTTCTCTAGCACAGATACGCAGTATTTT
V: TRBV30; J: TRBJ2-2; length: 16; size: NA; D: TRBD1; CDR3: CATPARGQVFAGELFF; DNA: TGTGCTACCCCGGCACGGGGACAGGTTTTCGCCGGGGAGCTGTTTTTT
V: TRBV7-2; J: TRBJ2-1; length: 14; size: NA; D: TRBD1; CDR3: CASKGGRMGYEQFF; DNA: TGTGCCAGCAAAGGGGGCCGTATGGGGTATGAGCAGTTCTTC
V: TRBV15; J: TRBJ2-5; length: 11; size: NA; D: NA; CDR3: CATSRRETQYF; DNA: TGTGCCACCAGCAGAAGAGAGACCCAGTACTTC
V: TRBV7-2; J: TRBJ1-4; length: 15; size: NA; D: TRBD1; CDR3: CASSNRGRNNEKLFF; DNA: TGTGCCAGCAGCAACAGGGGCCGTAATAATGAAAAACTGTTTTTT
V: TRBV6-5; J: TRBJ1-5; length: 14; size: NA; D: NA; CDR3: CASTQGGKDQPQHF; DNA: TGTGCCAGCACCCAAGGGGGTAAGGATCAGCCCCAGCATTTT
V: TRBV4-3; J: TRBJ2-5; length: 15; size: NA; D: TRBD1; CDR3: CASSQAGTGGETQYF; DNA: TGCGCCAGCAGCCAAGCCGGGACAGGGGGAGAGACCCAGTACTTC
V: TRBV4-3; J: TRBJ1-4; length: 15; size: NA; D: TRBD1; CDR3: CASSQGDRVPEKLFF; DNA: TGCGCCAGCAGCCAAGGGGACAGGGTCCCCGAAAAACTGTTTTTT
V: TRBV5-1; J: TRBJ1-2; length: 15; size: NA; D: NA; CDR3: CASSLLDPRPYGYTF; DNA: TGCGCCAGCAGCTTATTAGACCCAAGGCCCTATGGCTACACCTTC
V: TRBV2; J: TRBJ1-1; length: 16; size: NA; D: NA; CDR3: CASSEAGGHMNTEAFF; DNA: TGTGCCAGCAGTGAAGCCGGGGGGCATATGAACACTGAAGCTTTCTTT
V: TRBV10-1; J: TRBJ2-5; length: 13; size: NA; D: NA; CDR3: CASSEPPSETQYF; DNA: TGCGCCAGCAGTGAGCCCCCATCGGAGACCCAGTACTTC
V: TRBV5-4; J: TRBJ2-5; length: 16; size: NA; D: TRBD1; CDR3: CASSPGGTGVGETQYF; DNA: TGTGCCAGCAGCCCAGGAGGGACAGGGGTTGGGGAGACCCAGTACTTC
V: TRBV5-4; J: TRBJ1-3; length: 14; size: NA; D: NA; CDR3: CASSFSPNENTIYF; DNA: TGTGCCAGCAGCTTTAGTCCCAATGAAAACACCATATATTTT
V: TRBV18; J: TRBJ2-2; length: 15; size: NA; D: NA; CDR3: CASSPSEGFTGELFF; DNA: TGTGCCAGCTCGCCTTCGGAAGGGTTCACCGGGGAGCTGTTTTTT
V: TRBV30; J: TRBJ2-7; length: 13; size: NA; D: NA; CDR3: CAWAAAAWGEQYF; DNA: TGTGCCTGGGCCGCGGCAGCCTGGGGCGAGCAGTACTTC
V: TRBV7-2; J: TRBJ1-2; length: 12; size: NA; D: NA; CDR3: CASSFDQYGYTF; DNA: TGTGCCAGCAGCTTTGATCAATATGGCTACACCTTC
V: TRBV7-2; J: TRBJ2-7; length: 19; size: NA; D: NA; CDR3: CASSSPRGALSGTVYEQYF; DNA: TGTGCCAGCAGCTCGCCGCGGGGAGCCCTGTCCGGGACAGTCTACGAGCAGTACTTC
V: TRBV7-8; J: TRBJ2-5; length: 15; size: NA; D: NA; CDR3: CASSENSIAEETQYF; DNA: TGTGCCAGCAGCGAAAATAGTATCGCTGAAGAGACCCAGTACTTC
V: TRBV27; J: TRBJ1-4; length: 14; size: NA; D: TRBD1; CDR3: CASSFTGANEKLFF; DNA: TGTGCCAGCAGCTTCACAGGGGCCAATGAAAAACTGTTTTTT
V: TRBV10-3; J: TRBJ1-1; length: 13; size: once; D: NA; CDR3: CAISVREGSEAFF; DNA: TGTGCCATCAGTGTCAGGGAAGGGTCTGAAGCTTTCTTT